Shown below are 8 T cell receptor beta chains from a single sample sequenced in a study of blood T cells in healthy people across ages. Primed by a sample-barcoded 5' primer and a J-beta primer mix, a second PCR proceeded for 7 to 11 cycles. Each CDR3 protein is one row after TCRdb ran MiXCR on the 5' RACE reads. The sample shows approximately 1.5 million distinct CDR3 sequences, roughly 43% of them seen only once. The sequencing input was blood. These receptors all stem from a woman aged 18 to 35 in good health.

The chain carries TRBV12-3 or TRBV12-4 and TRBJ2-3; TRBD1 is a possible D gene (6 bases). Deletions cut 5 bases from V and 2 bases from J, with 14 bases between. The CDR3 runs to 15 residues. This CDR3 reads CASSKGGRPTDTQYF. CDR3 nucleotide sequence: TGTGCCAGCAGTAAAGGGGGAAGACCCACAGATACGCAGTATTTT.

This clonotype was seen only a few times. This sequence joins TRBV11-3 and TRBJ2-5, with 14 nucleotides matching TRBD2. The ends lost 5 bases at V and 2 bases at J; junction bases unmatched: 7. This CDR3 contains 17 residues. The V gene's germline CDR1 is SGHNT and CDR2 YENEEA. Written as DNA, the CDR3 is TGTGCCAGCAGCCTGGGACTAGCGGGAGTTCGGCAAGAGACCCAGTACTTC. Encoded protein: CASSLGLAGVRQETQYF.

The V and J genes are TRBV24-1 and TRBJ1-2; no clear D gene. There are 13 residues in the CDR3. The germline CDR1 and CDR2 sequences are KGHDR and SFDVKD. The CDR3 nucleotides are TGTACCGCCAGTGTTTCAAGAGACTATGGCTACACCTTC. It specifies CTASVSRDYGYTF.

The gene calls are TRBV9 and TRBJ1-1; weak D call: TRBD1 (6 bases). Trimming left V 3 bases short and J 2 bases short, with 17 bases between. CDR1 is SGDLS and CDR2 is YYNGEE in the germline V gene. The CDR3 has 16 residues. As DNA, the CDR3 is TGTGCCAGCAGCGCCCCTAGGATGGGGGCTAACACTGAAGCTTTCTTT. Protein sequence: CASSAPRMGANTEAFF.

The table lists this clonotype with a few counts. The V and J genes are TRBV7-2 and TRBJ1-2, with TRBD1 as a possible D gene (6 bases). This CDR3 spans 14 amino acids. Looked up from germline, CDR1 is SGHTA and CDR2 is FQGNSA. The V gene lost 5 bases and the J gene lost 7 bases, with 17 bases spanning the gap. In DNA, the CDR3 is TGTGCCAGCAGCACACAGGGTCTTCGTGGTGGCTACACCTTC. Translating it yields CASSTQGLRGGYTF. Full variable domain (rest looked up from reference TRBV7-2 and TRBJ1-2): GAGVSQSPSNKVTEKGKDVELRCDPISGHTALYWYRQSLGQGLEFLIYFQGNSAPDKSGLPSDRFSAERTGGSVSTLTIQRTQQEDSAVYLCASSTQGLRGGYTFGSGTRLTVV.

The chain links TRBV11-2 to TRBJ1-1, with no clear D. V lost 4 bases, J lost 4 bases, and 13 bases lay in between. The CDR3 is 14 amino acids. Germline assignment: CDR1 SGHAT and CDR2 FQNNGV. CDR3 protein: CASSSDILGTEAFF. Written as DNA, the CDR3 is TGTGCCAGCAGCTCCGACATTTTGGGCACTGAAGCTTTCTTT.

This clonotype was detected only a few times. The genes are TRBV9 and TRBJ2-7; possibly TRBD2 for D (5 bases). V was clipped by 5 bases and J by 0 bases, with 15 bases between them. Germline V lookup: CDR1 SGDLS, CDR2 YYNGEE. The CDR3 runs 15 residues. As DNA, the CDR3 is TGTGCCAGCAGTCCGAGGGCGGCCAGCTCCTACGAGCAGTACTTC. Amino acids: CASSPRAASSYEQYF.

The chain recombines TRBV29-1 with TRBJ2-1; the match to TRBD2 covers 7 bases. The J call may be mistaken, given a closer DNA end match to TRBJ2-7. This CDR3 has 14 amino acids. Germline V gives CDR1 SQVTM, CDR2 ANQGSEA. The CDR3 spells CSGGGGLSYNEQYF. CDR3 coding DNA: TGCAGCGGGGGGGGAGGGCTCTCCTACAATGAGCAGTACTTC.